This TCR beta chain was profiled in a study of T cells in Graves' hyperthyroidism and ophthalmopathy. Using RNA transcripts as the source, TCR beta CDR3 regions were amplified. Initially, a first-round RT-PCR of the TCR CDR3 employed the HTBI primer set. In TCRdb, the multiplex PCR reads were re-called with MiXCR into one record per CDR3 protein. The sample lists 620,000 or so distinct CDR3 sequences; more than 12% were seen once. Every diagnosis used clinical symptoms, serum thyroxine and TRAb, thyroid ultrasound and orbital computed tomography. The sample comprised blood. The sequence derives from a woman aged 45-60 years with Graves' ophthalmopathy.

The CDR3 loop reads CASSGTSGRIADTQYF. CDR3 sequence (DNA): TGTGCCAGCAGCGGGACTAGCGGGAGAATAGCAGATACGCAGTATTTT. This sequence joins TRBV5-8 and TRBJ2-3; 14 bases agree with TRBD2. V was pared by 4 bases and J by 4 bases, with 5 bases of the junction left unmatched. Germline lookup yields CDR1 SGHTS and CDR2 YDEGEE. CDR3 length: 16 amino acids.